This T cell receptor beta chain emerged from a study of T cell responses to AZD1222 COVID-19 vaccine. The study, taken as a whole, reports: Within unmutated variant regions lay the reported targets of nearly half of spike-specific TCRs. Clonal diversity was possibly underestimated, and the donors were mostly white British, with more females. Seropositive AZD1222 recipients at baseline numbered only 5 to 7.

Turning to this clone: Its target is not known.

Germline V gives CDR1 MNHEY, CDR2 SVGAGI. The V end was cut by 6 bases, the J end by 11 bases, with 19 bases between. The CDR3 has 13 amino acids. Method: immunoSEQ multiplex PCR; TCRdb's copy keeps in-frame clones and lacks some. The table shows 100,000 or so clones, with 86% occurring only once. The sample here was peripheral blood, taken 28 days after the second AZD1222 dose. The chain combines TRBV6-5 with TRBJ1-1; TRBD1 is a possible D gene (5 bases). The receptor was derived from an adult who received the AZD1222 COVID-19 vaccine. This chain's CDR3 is CASSLPGPGTAFF. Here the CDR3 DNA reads TGTGCCAGCAGCCTACCGGGCCCCGGGACGGCTTTCTTT.